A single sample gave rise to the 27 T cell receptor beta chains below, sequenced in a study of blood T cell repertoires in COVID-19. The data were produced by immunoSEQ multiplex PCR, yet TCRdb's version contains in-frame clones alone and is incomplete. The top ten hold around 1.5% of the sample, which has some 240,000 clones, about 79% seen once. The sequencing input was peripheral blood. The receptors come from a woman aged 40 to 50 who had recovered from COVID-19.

DNA for the CDR3: TGTGCCAGCTCCCTAGGGACTAGCGGGGCCAATGAGCAGTTCTTC. Translating it yields CASSLGTSGANEQFF. The gene calls are TRBV18 and TRBJ2-1, with 13 bases aligning to TRBD2. Trimming cost V 6 bases and J 6 bases; bases outside gene matches: 5. Germline values: CDR1 KGHSH, CDR2 LQKENI. This CDR3 contains 15 residues.

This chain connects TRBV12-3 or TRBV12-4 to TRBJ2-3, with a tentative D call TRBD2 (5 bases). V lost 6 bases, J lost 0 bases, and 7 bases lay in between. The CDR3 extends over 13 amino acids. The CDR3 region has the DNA TGTGCCAGCAGCGGGGAAAGCACAGATACGCAGTATTTT. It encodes CASSGESTDTQYF.

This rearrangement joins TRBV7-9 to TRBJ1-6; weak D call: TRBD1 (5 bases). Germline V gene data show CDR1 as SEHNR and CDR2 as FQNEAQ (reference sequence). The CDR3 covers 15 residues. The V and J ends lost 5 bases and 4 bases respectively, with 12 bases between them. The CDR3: CASSQNTGYNSPLHF. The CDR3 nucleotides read TGTGCCAGCAGCCAGAACACAGGTTATAATTCACCCCTCCACTTT.

This CDR3 reads CASSLVVRGAYEQYF. As DNA, the CDR3 is TGTGCCAGCAGCTTAGTGGTTCGGGGGGCCTACGAGCAGTACTTC. The chain carries TRBV11-3 and TRBJ2-7; 7 bases are shared with TRBD2. This CDR3 region has 15 residues. Germline V gene data show CDR1 as SGHNT and CDR2 as YENEEA. The ends lost 1 base at V and 2 bases at J; junction bases unmatched: 5.

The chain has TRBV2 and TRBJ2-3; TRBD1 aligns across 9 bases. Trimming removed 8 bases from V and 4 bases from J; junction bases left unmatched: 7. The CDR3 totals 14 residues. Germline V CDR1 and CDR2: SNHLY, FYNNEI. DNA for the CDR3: TGTGCCAGCTTCAGGGACAGGGACGCAGATACGCAGTATTTT. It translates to CASFRDRDADTQYF.

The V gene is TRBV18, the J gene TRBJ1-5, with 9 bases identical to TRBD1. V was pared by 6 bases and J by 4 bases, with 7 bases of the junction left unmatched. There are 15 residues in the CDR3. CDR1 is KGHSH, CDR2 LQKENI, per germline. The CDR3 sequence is CASSSDRGLNQPQHF. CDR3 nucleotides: TGTGCCAGCTCGTCGGACAGGGGCCTAAATCAGCCCCAGCATTTT.

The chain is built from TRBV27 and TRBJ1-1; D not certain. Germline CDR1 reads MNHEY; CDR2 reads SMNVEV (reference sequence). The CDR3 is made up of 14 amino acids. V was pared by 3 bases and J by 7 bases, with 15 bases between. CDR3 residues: CASSFAISAGEAFF. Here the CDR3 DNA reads TGTGCCAGCAGTTTCGCCATTAGCGCGGGTGAAGCTTTCTTT.

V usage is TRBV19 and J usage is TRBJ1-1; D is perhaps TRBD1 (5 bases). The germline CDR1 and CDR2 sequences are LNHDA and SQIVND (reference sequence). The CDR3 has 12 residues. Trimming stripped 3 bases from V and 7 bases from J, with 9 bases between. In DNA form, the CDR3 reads TGTGCCAGTAGTATTGGGGCCCATGAAGCTTTCTTT. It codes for CASSIGAHEAFF.

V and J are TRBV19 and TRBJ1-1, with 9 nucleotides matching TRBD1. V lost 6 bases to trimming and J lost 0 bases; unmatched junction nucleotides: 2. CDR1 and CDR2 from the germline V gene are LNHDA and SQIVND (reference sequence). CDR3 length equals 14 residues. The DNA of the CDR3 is TGTGCCAGTAGGACAGGGGGATTGAACACTGAAGCTTTCTTT. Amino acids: CASRTGGLNTEAFF.

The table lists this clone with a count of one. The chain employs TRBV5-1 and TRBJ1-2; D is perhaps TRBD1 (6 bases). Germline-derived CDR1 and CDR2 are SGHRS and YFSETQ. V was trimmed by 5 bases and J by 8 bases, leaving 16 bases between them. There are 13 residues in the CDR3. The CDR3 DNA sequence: TGCGCCAGCAGGAACCCCTCAGGGGTCGGCTACACCTTC. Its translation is CASRNPSGVGYTF.

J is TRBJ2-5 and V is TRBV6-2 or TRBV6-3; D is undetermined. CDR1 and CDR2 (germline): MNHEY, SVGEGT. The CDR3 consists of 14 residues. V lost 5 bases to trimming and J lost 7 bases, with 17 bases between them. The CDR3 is CASSPSSVFGTQYF. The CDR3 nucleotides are TGTGCCAGCAGTCCGTCGTCAGTATTTGGGACCCAGTACTTC.

In DNA, the CDR3 is TGTGCCAGCAGCTCCCCCAGGGCCCAAGAGACCCAGTACTTC. This codes for CASSSPRAQETQYF. The rearrangement links TRBV7-9 to TRBJ2-5; weak D call: TRBD1 (5 bases). The CDR3 consists of 14 residues. The germline CDR1 and CDR2 sequences are SEHNR and FQNEAQ (reference sequence). Trimming shortened V by 4 bases and J by 1 base, and 10 bases separated the two germline ends. The entire variable domain, with the rest obtained from reference TRBV7-9 and TRBJ2-5, is as follows: DTGVSQNPRHKITKRGQNVTFRCDPISEHNRLYWYRQTLGQGPEFLTYFQNEAQLEKSRLLSDRFSAERPKGSFSTLEIQRTEQGDSAMYLCASSSPRAQETQYFGPGTRLLVL.

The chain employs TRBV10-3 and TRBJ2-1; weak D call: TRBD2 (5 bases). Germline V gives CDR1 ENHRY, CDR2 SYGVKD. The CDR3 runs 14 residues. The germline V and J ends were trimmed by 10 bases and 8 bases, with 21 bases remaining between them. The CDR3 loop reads CATQEENGWDEQFF. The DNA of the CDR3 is TGTGCCACCCAGGAGGAAAATGGATGGGATGAGCAGTTCTTC.

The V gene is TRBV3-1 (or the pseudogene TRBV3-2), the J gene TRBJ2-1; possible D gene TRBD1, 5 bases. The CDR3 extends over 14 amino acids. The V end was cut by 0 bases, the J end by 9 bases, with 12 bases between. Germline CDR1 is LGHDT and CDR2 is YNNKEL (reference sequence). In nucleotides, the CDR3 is TGTGCCAGCAGCCAAGACGATCTGGGGCTTGAGCAGTTCTTC. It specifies CASSQDDLGLEQFF.

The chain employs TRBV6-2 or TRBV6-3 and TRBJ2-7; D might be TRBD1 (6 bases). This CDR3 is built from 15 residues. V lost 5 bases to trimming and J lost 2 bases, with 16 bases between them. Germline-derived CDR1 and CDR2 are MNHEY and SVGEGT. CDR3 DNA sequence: TGTGCCAGCAGTGATGACAGGCGCCGAACCTACGAGCAGTACTTC. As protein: CASSDDRRRTYEQYF.

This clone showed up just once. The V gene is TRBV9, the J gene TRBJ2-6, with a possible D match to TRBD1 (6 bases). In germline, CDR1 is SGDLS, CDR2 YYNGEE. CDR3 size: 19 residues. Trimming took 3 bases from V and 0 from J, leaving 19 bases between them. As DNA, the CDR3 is TGTGCCAGCAGCGAGAGAACGTGGACAGCCTCCTCTGGGGCCAACGTCCTGACTTTC. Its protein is CASSERTWTASSGANVLTF. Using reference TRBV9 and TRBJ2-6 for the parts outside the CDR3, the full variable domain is DSGVTQTPKHLITATGQRVTLRCSPRSGDLSVYWYQQSLDQGLQFLIQYYNGEERAKGNILERFSAQQFPDLHSELNLSSLELGDSALYFCASSERTWTASSGANVLTFGAGSRLTVL.

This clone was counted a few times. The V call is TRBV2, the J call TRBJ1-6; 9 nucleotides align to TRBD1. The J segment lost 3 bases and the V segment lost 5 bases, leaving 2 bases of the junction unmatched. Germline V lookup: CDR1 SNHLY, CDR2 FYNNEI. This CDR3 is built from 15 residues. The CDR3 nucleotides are TGTGCCAGCAGTAGGGACAGGGTCTATAATTCACCCCTCCACTTT. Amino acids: CASSRDRVYNSPLHF.

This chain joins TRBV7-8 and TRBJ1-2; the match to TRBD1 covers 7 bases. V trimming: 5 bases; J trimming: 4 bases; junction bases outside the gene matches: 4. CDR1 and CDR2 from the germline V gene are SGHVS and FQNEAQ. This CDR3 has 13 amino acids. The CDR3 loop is CASSPYRGYGYTF. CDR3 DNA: TGTGCCAGCAGCCCGTACAGGGGCTATGGCTACACCTTC.

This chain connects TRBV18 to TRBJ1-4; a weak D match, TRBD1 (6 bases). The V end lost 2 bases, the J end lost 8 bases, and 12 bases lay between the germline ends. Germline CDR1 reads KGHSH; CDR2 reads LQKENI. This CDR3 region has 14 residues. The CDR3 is CASSPSQGGEKLFF. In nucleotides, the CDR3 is TGTGCCAGCTCACCATCACAGGGAGGGGAAAAACTGTTTTTT.

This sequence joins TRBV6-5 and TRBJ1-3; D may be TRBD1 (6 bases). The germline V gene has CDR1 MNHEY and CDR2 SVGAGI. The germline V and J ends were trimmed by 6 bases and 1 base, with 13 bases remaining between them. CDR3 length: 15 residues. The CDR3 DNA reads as TGTGCCAGCAGCCCCGATACAGGGTCTGGAAACACCATATATTTT. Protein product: CASSPDTGSGNTIYF.

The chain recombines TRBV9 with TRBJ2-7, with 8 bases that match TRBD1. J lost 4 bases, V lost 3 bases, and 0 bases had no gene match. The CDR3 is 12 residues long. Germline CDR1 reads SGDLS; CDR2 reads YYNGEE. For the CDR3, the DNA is TGTGCCAGCAGCGGGACAGGGTACGAGCAGTACTTC. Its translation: CASSGTGYEQYF.

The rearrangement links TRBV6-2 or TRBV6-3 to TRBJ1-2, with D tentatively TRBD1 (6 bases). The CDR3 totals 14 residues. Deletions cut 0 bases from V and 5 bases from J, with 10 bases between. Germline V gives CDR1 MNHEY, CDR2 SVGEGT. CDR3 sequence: CASSYSPGTYGYTF. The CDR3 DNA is TGTGCCAGCAGTTACTCTCCAGGGACATATGGCTACACCTTC.

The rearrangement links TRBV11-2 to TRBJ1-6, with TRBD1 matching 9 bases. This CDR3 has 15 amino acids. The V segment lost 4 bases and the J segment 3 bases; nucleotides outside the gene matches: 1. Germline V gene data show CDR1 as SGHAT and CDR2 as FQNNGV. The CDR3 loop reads CASSWTGDYNSPLHF. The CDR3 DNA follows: TGTGCCAGCAGCTGGACAGGGGACTATAATTCACCCCTCCACTTT.

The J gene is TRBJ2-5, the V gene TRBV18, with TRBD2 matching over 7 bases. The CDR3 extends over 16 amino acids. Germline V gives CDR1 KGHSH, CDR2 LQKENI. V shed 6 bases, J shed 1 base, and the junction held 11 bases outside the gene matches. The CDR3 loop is CASSYTAGTTQETQYF. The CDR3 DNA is TGTGCCAGCTCGTACACAGCCGGGACTACCCAAGAGACCCAGTACTTC.

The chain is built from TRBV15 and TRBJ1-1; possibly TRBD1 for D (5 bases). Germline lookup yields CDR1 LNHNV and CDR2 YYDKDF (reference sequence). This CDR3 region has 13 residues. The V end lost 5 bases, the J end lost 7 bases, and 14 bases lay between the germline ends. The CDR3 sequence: CATSPQVTGEAFF. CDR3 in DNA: TGTGCCACCAGCCCCCAGGTCACAGGTGAAGCTTTCTTT. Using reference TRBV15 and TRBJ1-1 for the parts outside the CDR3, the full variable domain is DAMVIQNPRYQVTQFGKPVTLSCSQTLNHNVMYWYQQKSSQAPKLLFHYYDKDFNNEADTPDNFQSRRPNTSFCFLDIRSPGLGDTAMYLCATSPQVTGEAFFGQGTRLTVV.

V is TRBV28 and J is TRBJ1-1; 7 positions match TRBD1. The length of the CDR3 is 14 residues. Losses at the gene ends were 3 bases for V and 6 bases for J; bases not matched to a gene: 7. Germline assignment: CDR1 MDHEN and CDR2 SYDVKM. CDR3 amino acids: CASSLYRGLSEAFF. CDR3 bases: TGTGCCAGCAGTTTGTACAGGGGACTTTCTGAAGCTTTCTTT.

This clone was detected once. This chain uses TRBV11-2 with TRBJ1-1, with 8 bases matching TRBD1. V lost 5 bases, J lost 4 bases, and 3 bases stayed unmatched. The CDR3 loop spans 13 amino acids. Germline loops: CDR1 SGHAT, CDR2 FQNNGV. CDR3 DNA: TGTGCCAGCAGCCACACAGGGGGCACTGAAGCTTTCTTT. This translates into CASSHTGGTEAFF.